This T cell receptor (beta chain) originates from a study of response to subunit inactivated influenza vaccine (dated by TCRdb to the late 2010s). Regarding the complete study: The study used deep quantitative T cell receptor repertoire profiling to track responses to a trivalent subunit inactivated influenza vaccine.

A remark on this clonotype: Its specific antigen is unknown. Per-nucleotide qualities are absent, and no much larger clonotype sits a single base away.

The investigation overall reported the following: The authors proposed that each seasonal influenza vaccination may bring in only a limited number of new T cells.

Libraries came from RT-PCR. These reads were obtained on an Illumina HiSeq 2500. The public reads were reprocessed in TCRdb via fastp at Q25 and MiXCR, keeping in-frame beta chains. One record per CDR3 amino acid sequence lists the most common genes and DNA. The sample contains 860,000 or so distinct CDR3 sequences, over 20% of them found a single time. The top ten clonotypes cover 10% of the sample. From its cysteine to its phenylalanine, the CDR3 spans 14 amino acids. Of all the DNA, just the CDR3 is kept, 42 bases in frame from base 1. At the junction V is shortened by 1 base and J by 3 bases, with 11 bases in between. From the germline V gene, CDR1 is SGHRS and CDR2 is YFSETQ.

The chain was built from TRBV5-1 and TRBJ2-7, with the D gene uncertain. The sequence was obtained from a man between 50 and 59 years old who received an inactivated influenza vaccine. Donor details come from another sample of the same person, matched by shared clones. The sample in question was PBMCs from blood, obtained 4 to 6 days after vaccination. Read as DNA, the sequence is TGCGCCAGCAGCTTGCGGCAGGCCGGCTACGAGCAGTACTTC. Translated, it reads CASSLRQAGYEQYF.